This TCR beta chain was sequenced for a study of monozygotic twins with cystic fibrosis. Findings of the study overall: In 13 of 16 pairs, V gene usage was closest to the co-twin's. Monozygotic CF twins shared more identical nucleotide clonotypes than unrelated patients. Low clonality (median 0.0095) suggested a mostly naive repertoire. Shared CDR3 numbers were not associated with age, concordance or severity.

Profiling relied on immunoSEQ multiplex PCR, and the TCRdb table lists in-frame clones only, not all of them. The table shows approximately 17,000 clones, with 96% occurring only once. Notes on this clone: Antigen unknown.

Germline loops: CDR1 LNHNV, CDR2 YYDKDF (reference sequence). This CDR3 region has 14 residues. J lost 4 bases, V lost 1 base, and 1 base had no gene match. The receptor comes from a girl aged 2-9 years with cystic fibrosis. The chain combines TRBV15 with TRBJ1-3; 7 bases agree with TRBD1. Sequences were obtained from blood. This CDR3 reads CATSRGDSGNTIYF. The CDR3 DNA reads as TGTGCCACCAGCAGAGGGGACAGCGGAAACACCATATATTTT.